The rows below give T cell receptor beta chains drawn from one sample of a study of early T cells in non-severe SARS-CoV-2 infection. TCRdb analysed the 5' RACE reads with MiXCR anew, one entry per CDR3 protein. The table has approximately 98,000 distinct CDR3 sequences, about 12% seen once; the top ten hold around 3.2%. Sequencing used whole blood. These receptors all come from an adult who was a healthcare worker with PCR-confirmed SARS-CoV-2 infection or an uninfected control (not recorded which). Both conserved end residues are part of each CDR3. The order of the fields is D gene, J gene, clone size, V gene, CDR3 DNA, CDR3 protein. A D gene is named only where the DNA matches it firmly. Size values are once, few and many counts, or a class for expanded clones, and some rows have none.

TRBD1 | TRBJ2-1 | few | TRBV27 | TGTGCCAGCAGTTTTTTGGGACAGGGCTACAATGAGCAGTTCTTC | CASSFLGQGYNEQFF
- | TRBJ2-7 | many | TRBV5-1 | TGCGCCAGCAGCTTGGCAGCCGGATCCGCCTACGAGCAGTACTTC | CASSLAAGSAYEQYF
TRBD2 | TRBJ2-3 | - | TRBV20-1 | TGCAGTGCTGACGGGGGGAGGGATAAAGTCACAGATACGCAGTATTTT | CSADGGRDKVTDTQYF
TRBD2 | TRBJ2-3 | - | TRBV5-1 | TGCGCCAGCAGCTCTAGCGGGGACCGCACAGATACGCAGTATTTT | CASSSSGDRTDTQYF
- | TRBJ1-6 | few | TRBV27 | TGTGCCAGCAGTTTACAGGGGAACTCACCCCTCCACTTT | CASSLQGNSPLHF
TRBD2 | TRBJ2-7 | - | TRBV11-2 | TGTGCCAGCAGCTTATATAGCGGGAGTCTTTACGAGCAGTACTTC | CASSLYSGSLYEQYF
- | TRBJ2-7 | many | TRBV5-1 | TGCGCCAGCAGCTTGGGGATAGCGGCGGAGTACTTC | CASSLGIAAEYF
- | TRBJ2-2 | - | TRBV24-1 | TGTGCCACCGGGGACGAGGGGAGGACCGGGGAGCTGTTTTTT | CATGDEGRTGELFF
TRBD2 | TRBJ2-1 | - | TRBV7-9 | TGTGCCAGCAGCCGCGTTACTAGCGGGAGGGCCTACAATGAGCAGTTCTTC | CASSRVTSGRAYNEQFF
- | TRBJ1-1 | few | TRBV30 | TGTGCCTGGAGTGCCTGGGGTGGGCTCGACACTGAAGCTTTCTTT | CAWSAWGGLDTEAFF
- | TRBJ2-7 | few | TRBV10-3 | TGTGCCATCAGTGCGGCCCGATTGCAGTACTTC | CAISAARLQYF
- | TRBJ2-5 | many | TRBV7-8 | TGTGCCAGCAGCTTAAGGGCGGGGAAACCTCAAGAGACCCAGTACTTC | CASSLRAGKPQETQYF
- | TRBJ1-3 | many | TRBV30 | TGTGCCTGGACGTGGGTCAGGACTGGAAACACCATATATTTT | CAWTWVRTGNTIYF
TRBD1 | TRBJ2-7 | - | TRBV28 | TGTGCCAGCAGTTTTGGGACAGGGCCCTACGAGCAGTACTTC | CASSFGTGPYEQYF
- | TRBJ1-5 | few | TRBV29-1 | TGCAGCGCCCGGGAGGGGCCGAGCAATCAGCCCCAGCATTTT | CSAREGPSNQPQHF
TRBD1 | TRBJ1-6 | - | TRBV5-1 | TGCGCCAGCAGCACGGGACAGGCCATCTCCTATAATTCACCCCTCCATTTT | CASSTGQAISYNSPLHF